The 27 T cell receptor beta chains reported below all come from one sample, sequenced in a study of PD-L1 blockade in urothelial cancer. Sequenced by immunoSEQ multiplex PCR; TCRdb stores in-frame clones only, minus some. The sample comprises about 24,000 clones, roughly 85% of which are singletons, and 3% to 3.5% rests with the top ten. The starting material was PBMCs, obtained around atezolizumab (anti-PD-L1) treatment. The receptors were sampled from a man in his fifties or sixties with urothelial cancer.

This chain links TRBV28 with TRBJ2-7; TRBD2 agrees at 8 bases. The CDR3 loop spans 20 amino acids. V trimming: 3 bases; J trimming: 2 bases; junction bases outside the gene matches: 21. Per the germline V gene, CDR1 is MDHEN and CDR2 is SYDVKM. In nucleotides, the CDR3 is TGTGCCAGCAGTTTCTCACTGGGGGGACTAGGAAAGGGCGCGCCCTACGAGCAGTACTTC. It specifies CASSFSLGGLGKGAPYEQYF.

The V gene is TRBV11-3, the J gene TRBJ2-5; 16 bases map to TRBD2. This CDR3 has 17 residues. Trimming cost V 5 bases and J 1 base; bases outside gene matches: 4. The germline V gene has CDR1 SGHNT and CDR2 YENEEA. The CDR3 sequence is CASSTGTSGRVQETQYF. Here the CDR3 DNA reads TGTGCCAGCAGCACCGGGACTAGCGGGAGGGTCCAAGAGACCCAGTACTTC.

The J gene is TRBJ1-3, the V gene TRBV10-3; TRBD1 matches at 8 bases. Trimming at V came to 6 bases and at J to 0 bases, leaving 7 bases not matched to a gene. The CDR3 contains 16 residues. Germline loops: CDR1 ENHRY, CDR2 SYGVKD. The CDR3 region is CAIRGDRTISGNTIYF. CDR3 in DNA: TGTGCCATCAGGGGGGACAGGACCATCTCTGGAAACACCATATATTTT.

This chain uses TRBV4-2 with TRBJ2-2; TRBD2 matches 13 bases. The CDR3 spans 18 residues. J lost 3 bases, V lost 3 bases, and 7 bases had no gene match. Germline CDR1 reads LGHNA; CDR2 reads YNFKEQ. The CDR3 bases are TGTGCCAGCAGCCAGGAGACTAGCGGGGGGATTGACACCGGGGAGCTGTTTTTT. Translation: CASSQETSGGIDTGELFF.

This chain uses TRBV27 with TRBJ1-2, with TRBD1 matching 11 bases. V lost 6 bases to trimming and J lost 8 bases; unmatched junction nucleotides: 11. Germline V gives CDR1 MNHEY, CDR2 SMNVEV (reference sequence). The CDR3 loop spans 15 amino acids. The CDR3 nucleotides are TGTGCCAGCAGGGATAGCGGACAGGGGGCCTTAGGCTACACCTTC. The encoded protein is CASRDSGQGALGYTF.

The V call is TRBV18, the J call TRBJ1-6; D might be TRBD1 (6 bases). CDR1 and CDR2 (germline): KGHSH, LQKENI. Trimming removed 2 bases from V and 7 bases from J, with 12 bases in between. This CDR3 has 15 residues. CDR3 nucleotide sequence: TGTGCCAGCTCACCAAACAGGGTTGACAATTCACCCCTCCACTTT. Its protein product is CASSPNRVDNSPLHF. Full variable domain (rest looked up from reference TRBV18 and TRBJ1-6): NAGVMQNPRHLVRRRGQEARLRCSPMKGHSHVYWYRQLPEEGLKFMVYLQKENIIDESGMPKERFSAEFPKEGPSILRIQQVVRGDSAAYFCASSPNRVDNSPLHFGNGTRLTVT.

This rearrangement joins TRBV5-4 to TRBJ1-1; tentatively, D is TRBD1 (5 bases). V was pared by 0 bases and J by 4 bases, with 16 bases between. The CDR3 has 16 amino acids. Germline-derived CDR1 and CDR2 are SGHNT and YYREEE (reference sequence). In DNA form, the CDR3 reads TGTGCCAGCAGCTTGGGGGGACGGACGGGAGGCACTGAAGCTTTCTTT. This gives the protein CASSLGGRTGGTEAFF.

The V call is TRBV18, the J call TRBJ1-4, with TRBD1 matching 7 bases. This CDR3 has 14 amino acids. The germline V gene has CDR1 KGHSH and CDR2 LQKENI. V was pared by 1 base and J by 12 bases, with 8 bases of the junction left unmatched. The CDR3 loop reads CASSPRTEQGELFF. The DNA of the CDR3 is TGTGCCAGCTCACCACGAACAGAGCAGGGGGAACTGTTTTTT.

The V call is TRBV7-2, the J call TRBJ2-7; possible D gene TRBD2, 5 bases. Germline lookup yields CDR1 SGHTA and CDR2 FQGNSA. V lost 4 bases and J 1 base, leaving 11 bases between the germline ends. The CDR3 spans 14 residues. CDR3 loop: CASSWASLSYEQYF. Here the CDR3 DNA reads TGTGCCAGCAGCTGGGCTAGCCTATCCTACGAGCAGTACTTC.

The V gene is TRBV5-4, the J gene TRBJ2-3; 8 bases line up with TRBD2. V shed 1 base, J shed 3 bases, and the junction held 4 bases outside the gene matches. The germline CDR1 and CDR2 sequences are SGHNT and YYREEE (reference sequence). The CDR3 is 15 residues long. The DNA of the CDR3 is TGTGCCAGCAGCTTGTCTAGCGGGTTAACAGATACGCAGTATTTT. As protein: CASSLSSGLTDTQYF.

The gene calls are TRBV28 and TRBJ1-3, with D tentatively TRBD1 (5 bases). The CDR3 consists of 17 residues. V gave up 5 bases and J gave up 1 base, with 18 bases separating them. Germline V gives CDR1 MDHEN, CDR2 SYDVKM. The CDR3 sequence is CASSHLTFDRSGNTIYF. The CDR3 DNA reads TGTGCCAGCAGTCATCTGACTTTCGACAGATCTGGAAACACCATATATTTT.

This clone was counted a single time. J is TRBJ2-1 and V is TRBV2; D is uncertain. This CDR3 spans 15 amino acids. Germline V lookup: CDR1 SNHLY, CDR2 FYNNEI. V was pared by 0 bases and J by 9 bases, with 15 bases between. The CDR3 coding sequence is TGTGCCAGCAGTGAAGCGCTTATCGGGTTGGGTGAGCAGTTCTTC. This encodes CASSEALIGLGEQFF.

This rearrangement joins TRBV19 to TRBJ1-2; 8 bases align to TRBD1. V lost 5 bases to trimming and J lost 4 bases; unmatched junction nucleotides: 9. Germline lookup yields CDR1 LNHDA and CDR2 SQIVND (reference sequence). The CDR3 is 15 amino acids. CDR3 DNA sequence: TGTGCCAGTAGTTTACCGGGACAGGTCCCCTATGGCTACACCTTC. Translated: CASSLPGQVPYGYTF.

The chain employs TRBV7-9 and TRBJ2-1; TRBD2 aligns across 8 bases. This CDR3 has 17 residues. From germline, CDR1 is SEHNR and CDR2 FQNEAQ (reference sequence). Trimming at V came to 6 bases and at J to 8 bases, leaving 18 bases not matched to a gene. The CDR3 nucleotides read TGTGCCAGCAGTTCCCCGGCGAGTCGGGGGGGCCTCTATGAGCAGTTCTTC. Translation: CASSSPASRGGLYEQFF.

V and J are TRBV19 and TRBJ1-5; TRBD1 matches at 11 bases. V shed 4 bases and J 2 bases; nucleotides not matched to a gene: 4. Germline V lookup: CDR1 LNHDA, CDR2 SQIVND (reference sequence). The CDR3 covers 16 residues. This CDR3 reads CASSTGTGGGNQPQHF. The CDR3, as DNA: TGTGCCAGTAGTACCGGGACAGGGGGTGGCAATCAGCCCCAGCATTTT.

This clone was seen once. The chain joins TRBV18 to TRBJ2-1; TRBD2 aligns across 7 bases. Per the germline V gene, CDR1 is KGHSH and CDR2 is LQKENI. With 6 bases clipped from V and 2 bases from J, the junction kept 10 bases outside the gene matches. This CDR3 has 16 amino acids. This CDR3 is CASSPQRAGAYNEQFF. The CDR3 DNA is TGTGCCAGCTCCCCCCAGCGGGCGGGAGCCTACAATGAGCAGTTCTTC.

The rearrangement joins TRBV4-3 to TRBJ1-5; D is unclear. The V gene's germline CDR1 is LGHNA and CDR2 YSLEER. There are 19 residues in the CDR3. V gave up 0 bases and J gave up 4 bases, with 22 bases separating them. In nucleotides, the CDR3 is TGCGCCAGCAGCCAAGATGAGGGTTATCAAATTGGAGAGAATCAGCCCCAGCATTTT. Its protein product is CASSQDEGYQIGENQPQHF.

The chain couples TRBV11-2 to TRBJ2-7, with TRBD2 matching 7 bases. The CDR3 consists of 17 residues. CDR1 is SGHAT and CDR2 is FQNNGV in the germline V gene. The V and J ends lost 0 bases and 6 bases, in that order; junction bases with no gene match: 14. CDR3 loop: CASSLEPGTTGRGEQYF. CDR3 DNA: TGTGCCAGCAGCTTAGAACCCGGGACTACCGGACGGGGCGAGCAGTACTTC.

This rearrangement joins TRBV15 to TRBJ2-1, with TRBD2 identical over 8 bases. From germline, CDR1 is LNHNV and CDR2 YYDKDF (reference sequence). This CDR3 is built from 16 residues. V lost 1 base and J lost 8; bases outside the gene matches: 10. The CDR3 nucleotides read TGTGCCACCAGCAGAGTCGTTGCGGGAGGCGGGGATGAGCAGTTCTTC. Its protein is CATSRVVAGGGDEQFF.

The chain is built from TRBV19 and TRBJ2-5; tentative D call: TRBD1 (6 bases). The V and J ends lost 10 bases and 4 bases respectively, with 19 bases between them. Germline loops: CDR1 LNHDA, CDR2 SQIVND (reference sequence). CDR3 size: 14 residues. This CDR3 reads CATRDRGIGETQYF. The CDR3 region has the DNA TGTGCCACTCGAGATAGGGGGATCGGAGAGACCCAGTACTTC.

The V and J genes are TRBV27 and TRBJ1-6; 8 positions agree with TRBD1. CDR3 length equals 15 residues. V gave up 5 bases and J gave up 7 bases; unmatched junction bases: 7. CDR1 is MNHEY, CDR2 SMNVEV, per germline (reference sequence). CDR3 protein: CASSPDRGWNSPLHF. CDR3 nucleotides: TGTGCCAGCAGTCCCGACAGGGGATGGAATTCACCCCTCCACTTT.

The gene calls are TRBV6-4 and TRBJ2-1; no definite D call. V was trimmed by 0 bases and J by 0 bases, leaving 9 bases between them. The germline CDR1 and CDR2 sequences are MRHNA and SNTAGT. The CDR3 contains 16 residues. The CDR3 DNA reads TGTGCCAGCAGTGACTCTGCGGTTTCCTCCTACAATGAGCAGTTCTTC. Translated, it gives CASSDSAVSSYNEQFF.

This clone is a singleton in its sample. The rearrangement joins TRBV27 to TRBJ2-7; D possibly corresponds to TRBD2 (6 bases). Germline V gives CDR1 MNHEY, CDR2 SMNVEV (reference sequence). This CDR3 comprises 13 residues. Trimming took 8 bases from V and 1 from J, leaving 12 bases between them. As DNA, the CDR3 is TGTGCCAGCTGGAGTGCGGGGTCCTACGAGCAGTACTTC. It translates to CASWSAGSYEQYF.

CDR3 DNA sequence: TGCGCCAGCAGTGGCAGGGGAGCCGAAGAGACCCAGTACTTC. Residues: CASSGRGAEETQYF. This chain joins TRBV10-1 and TRBJ2-5, with D perhaps TRBD1 (6 bases). CDR1 and CDR2 from the germline V gene are WNHNN and SYGVQD (reference sequence). The CDR3 has 14 residues. V lost 4 bases, J lost 3 bases, and 12 bases lay in between.

The count of this clone is one. The chain has TRBV29-1 and TRBJ1-2, with D perhaps TRBD1 (6 bases). Germline loops: CDR1 SQVTM, CDR2 ANQGSEA. The CDR3 length is 11 residues. V lost 5 bases and J 11 bases, leaving 15 bases between the germline ends. CDR3 nucleotide sequence: TGCAGCGTTAACTCGAGGGGGGGGTACACCTTC. It yields the protein CSVNSRGGYTF.

The chain is built from TRBV7-8 and TRBJ1-1; D might be TRBD1 (5 bases). Trimming shortened V by 5 bases and J by 5 bases, and 18 bases separated the two germline ends. The germline gives CDR1 SGHVS, CDR2 FQNEAQ. This CDR3 is built from 15 residues. The chain's CDR3 is CASSHPGPGGTEAFF. Written as DNA, the CDR3 is TGTGCCAGCAGCCACCCGGGACCCGGAGGGACTGAAGCTTTCTTT.

This chain joins TRBV29-1 and TRBJ1-1; no firm D call. The germline CDR1 and CDR2 sequences are SQVTM and ANQGSEA. The length of the CDR3 is 13 residues. V was cut by 5 bases and J by 5 bases, with 15 bases left in between. The CDR3 protein is CSVKSGTKTEAFF. CDR3 DNA: TGCAGCGTTAAGTCAGGAACAAAAACTGAAGCTTTCTTT.